Reported below is one T cell receptor (beta chain). These data originate in a study of patients and donors after allogeneic stem cell transplantation. With 4 bases clipped from V and 1 base from J, the junction kept 5 bases outside the gene matches. CDR1 and CDR2 (germline): SGHRS, YFSETQ. This CDR3 region has 16 residues. TCRdb itself ran the RT-PCR reads through MiXCR, one entry per CDR3 protein. This sample has about 410,000 distinct CDR3 sequences; around 15% occur once, and the top ten carry 6.5% to 7.5%. The sample was blood, either unsorted or a sorted T cell fraction (not recorded which). This receptor was obtained from a human donor who was either an allogeneic HSCT recipient or a stem cell or donor lymphocyte infusion donor (not recorded which). It is not recorded whose cells these are; they may come from a transplant donor. This chain links TRBV5-1 with TRBJ2-2, with TRBD2 identical over 9 bases. CDR3 bases: TGCGCCAGCAGCATAAGGACTAGCGTGAACACCGGGGAGCTGTTTTTT. This translates into CASSIRTSVNTGELFF.